The clone carrying this T cell receptor beta chain was picked up one time. The data belong to a study of technical replicates of blood from a handful of donors. Produced via immunoSEQ multiplex PCR; TCRdb's table is partial and in-frame only. The data contain 55,000 to 85,000 clones, about 97% of them seen just once; the ten biggest clones take up 0.2% to 0.3%. V lost 1 base and J 6 bases, leaving 10 bases between the germline ends. Germline V gives CDR1 LNHDA, CDR2 SQIVND (reference sequence). This CDR3 contains 14 residues. J is TRBJ2-1 and V is TRBV19; D is possibly TRBD2 (6 bases). The origin of this receptor is a human donor in good health. The sample was T cells isolated from PBMCs. CDR3 loop: CASSIVLASNEQFF. As DNA, the CDR3 is TGTGCCAGTAGTATAGTACTAGCCTCCAATGAGCAGTTCTTC. Full variable domain (outside the CDR3, taken from reference TRBV19 and TRBJ2-1): DGGITQSPKYLFRKEGQNVTLSCEQNLNHDAMYWYRQDPGQGLRLIYYSQIVNDFQKGDIAEGYSVSREKKESFPLTVTSAQKNPTAFYLCASSIVLASNEQFFGPGTRLTVL.